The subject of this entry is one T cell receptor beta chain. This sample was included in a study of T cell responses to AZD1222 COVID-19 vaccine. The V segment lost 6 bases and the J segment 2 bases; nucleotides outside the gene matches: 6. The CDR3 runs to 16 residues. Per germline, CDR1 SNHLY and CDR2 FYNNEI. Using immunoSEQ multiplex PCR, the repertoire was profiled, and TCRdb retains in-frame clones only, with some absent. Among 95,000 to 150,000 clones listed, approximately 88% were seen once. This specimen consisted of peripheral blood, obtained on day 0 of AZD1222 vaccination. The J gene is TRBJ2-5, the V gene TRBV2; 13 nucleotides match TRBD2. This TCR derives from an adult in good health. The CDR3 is CASRASTSGRQETQYF. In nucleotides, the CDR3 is TGTGCCAGCAGAGCTTCGACTAGCGGGAGGCAAGAGACCCAGTACTTC. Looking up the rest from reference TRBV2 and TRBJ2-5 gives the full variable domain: EPEVTQTPSHQVTQMGQEVILRCVPISNHLYFYWYRQILGQKVEFLVSFYNNEISEKSEIFDDQFSVERPDGSNFTLKIRSTKLEDSAMYFCASRASTSGRQETQYFGPGTRLLVL.